The 30 T cell receptor beta chains in this list originate from one sample, sequenced in a study of vaccination effects on CD4 cells after COVID-19. Subsequent to ten to eleven days of culture, CD4+ T cells were isolated. It was two doses of either the BNT162b2 or mRNA-1273 vaccine that participants received. Method: immunoSEQ multiplex PCR; TCRdb's copy keeps in-frame clones and lacks some. The sample lists 47,000 or so clones; roughly two thirds were seen once. The antigens for these receptors are not known. Sequencing used CD4+ T cells from PBMCs cultured without peptide, obtained after COVID-19 vaccination. These TCRs come from a human donor who received a COVID-19 vaccine.

A word on this clone: The conserved final phenylalanine or tryptophan is absent from the CDR3, which likely points to a read error. It is unclear where the CDR3 begins or ends on the DNA, so no DNA is shown, and the CDR3 is as TCRdb lists it. This chain links TRBV19 with TRBJ2-3; the DNA was not compared with TRBD2, the D call given in the table. In germline, CDR1 is LNHDA, CDR2 SQIVND (reference sequence). Termini included, the CDR3 measures 11 amino acids. CDR3 in amino acids: CASSDGLAGVI.

V usage is TRBV18 and J usage is TRBJ2-7; perhaps TRBD1 as D (6 bases). Germline CDR1 KGHSH, CDR2 LQKENI. Trimming pared 5 bases from V and 3 bases from J, leaving 8 bases between. This CDR3 has 12 residues. The CDR3 loop is CASSSDSYEQYF. CDR3 nucleotides: TGTGCCAGCTCATCGGACAGCTACGAGCAGTACTTC.

V usage is TRBV7-2 and J usage is TRBJ1-1; D is undetermined. With 4 bases removed from V and 0 bases from J, the gap between germline ends came to 15 bases. The germline V gene has CDR1 SGHTA and CDR2 FQGNSA. This CDR3 comprises 16 residues. The DNA of the CDR3 is TGTGCCAGCAGCTCCCCATTCAGGAGGGTGAACACTGAAGCTTTCTTT. As protein: CASSSPFRRVNTEAFF.

The chain has TRBV6-5 and TRBJ1-3; 10 bases fit TRBD1. CDR1 is MNHEY, CDR2 SVGAGI, per germline. The trim removed 5 bases at V and 3 bases at J, leaving 4 bases unmatched. This CDR3 is built from 15 residues. In nucleotides, the CDR3 is TGTGCCAGCAGTCTCGGGACAGGGGATGGAAACACCATATATTTT. Its translation: CASSLGTGDGNTIYF.

The chain joins TRBV5-4 to TRBJ2-7, with TRBD1 as a possible D gene (5 bases). This CDR3 has 16 amino acids. The germline gives CDR1 SGHNT, CDR2 YYREEE (reference sequence). V dropped 4 bases and J dropped 1 base, with 18 bases sitting between them. In DNA, the CDR3 is TGTGCCAGCAGCACCTTCAGGGATGGGGTGTCCTACGAGCAGTACTTC. It yields the protein CASSTFRDGVSYEQYF.

This rearrangement joins TRBV5-4 to TRBJ2-5; 14 bases match TRBD2. J lost 4 bases, V lost 4 bases, and 6 bases had no gene match. This CDR3 is built from 16 residues. Germline V CDR1 and CDR2: SGHNT, YYREEE (reference sequence). The chain's CDR3 is CASSGLAGGIRETQYF. The CDR3 DNA reads as TGTGCCAGCAGCGGACTAGCGGGAGGTATACGAGAGACCCAGTACTTC.

This chain uses TRBV5-6 with TRBJ2-5; D ambiguous. The ends were cut back, 0 bases at V and 5 bases at J, with 11 bases in the middle. The CDR3 consists of 14 residues. CDR1 and CDR2 (germline): SGHDT, YYEEEE. CDR3 region: CASSLDRGSETQYF. CDR3 in DNA: TGTGCCAGCAGCTTGGACAGAGGCTCGGAGACCCAGTACTTC.

In its sample, this clone was seen once. It may be a read error: a sequence one base away is much more abundant. Distinct nucleotide sequences in the sample also encode this CDR3. J is TRBJ2-7 and V is TRBV3-1 (or the pseudogene TRBV3-2), with a weak D call TRBD2 (6 bases). CDR1 and CDR2 (germline): LGHDT, YNNKEL (reference sequence). Trimming cost V 0 bases and J 0 bases, with 6 bases left between them. This CDR3 has 14 amino acids. Here the CDR3 reads CASSQEGGSYEQYF. In DNA form, the CDR3 reads TGTGCCAGCAGCCAAGAGGGGGGCTCCTACGAGCAGTACTTC.

This clone showed up just once. The gene calls are TRBV10-3 and TRBJ2-1; D tentatively fits TRBD1 or TRBD2 (5 bases each). The CDR3 loop spans 15 amino acids. Trimming left V 4 bases short and J 5 bases short, with 15 bases between. Germline V CDR1 and CDR2: ENHRY, SYGVKD. CDR3 residues: CAISGVRGSDNEQFF. The CDR3 region has the DNA TGTGCCATCAGTGGGGTTAGGGGTAGCGACAATGAGCAGTTCTTC.

V and J are TRBV6-6 and TRBJ1-5; D is undetermined. CDR3 length: 15 amino acids. Germline V gives CDR1 MNHNY, CDR2 SVGAGI (reference sequence). V was trimmed by 0 bases and J by 9 bases, leaving 15 bases between them. The CDR3 DNA follows: TGTGCCAGCAGTTACTCGTGGCAGGAGCGAGGGCCCCAGCATTTT. It specifies CASSYSWQERGPQHF.

The rearrangement links TRBV5-1 to TRBJ1-2, with D hard to call. The V gene lost 2 bases and the J gene lost 6 bases, with 11 bases spanning the gap. The CDR3 is 13 amino acids. The V gene's germline CDR1 is SGHRS and CDR2 YFSETQ. The CDR3 reads CASSLDGLDGYTF. The CDR3 nucleotides are TGCGCCAGCAGCTTAGACGGCCTCGATGGCTACACCTTC.

This clone showed up just a few times. One end of the junction does not line up with germline, which may come from a read error. This chain connects TRBV3-1 (or the pseudogene TRBV3-2) to TRBJ1-6, with unresolved D. The CDR3 spans 13 residues. The V gene's germline CDR1 is LGHDT and CDR2 YNNKEL (reference sequence). CDR3 region: CASSEEANSPLHF. The CDR3 DNA reads as TGTGCCAGCAGCGAAGAGGCTAATTCACCCCTCCACTTT.

This sequence joins TRBV6-6 and TRBJ1-2; perhaps TRBD1 as D (5 bases). Trimming removed 5 bases from V and 4 bases from J, with 17 bases in between. Looked up from germline, CDR1 is MNHNY and CDR2 is SVGAGI (reference sequence). The CDR3 runs to 15 residues. CDR3 sequence (DNA): TGTGCCAGCAGTCCGCGGGGGGACCCGATCTATGGCTACACCTTC. This sequence encodes CASSPRGDPIYGYTF.

The V gene is TRBV6-1, the J gene TRBJ2-1; the D is unclear. This CDR3 is 15 amino acids long. Germline V gene sequence: CDR1 MNHNS, CDR2 SASEGT. Trimming shortened V by 1 base and J by 0 bases, and 7 bases separated the two germline ends. The CDR3 loop is CASSEGPNSYNEQFF. CDR3 DNA: TGTGCCAGCAGTGAAGGACCGAACTCCTACAATGAGCAGTTCTTC.

A few counts support this clone. The chain joins TRBV5-6 to TRBJ1-2; 10 nucleotides align to TRBD1. Losses at the gene ends were 4 bases for V and 4 bases for J; bases not matched to a gene: 4. The CDR3 spans 14 residues. Germline loops: CDR1 SGHDT, CDR2 YYEEEE. The CDR3 DNA is TGTGCCAGCAGCGGACAGGGGGGGAGCTATGGCTACACCTTC. Its protein is CASSGQGGSYGYTF.

This chain connects TRBV10-1 to TRBJ2-5; 12 bases map to TRBD2. The CDR3 is 17 residues long. Germline lookup yields CDR1 WNHNN and CDR2 SYGVQD (reference sequence). The junction had 4 bases not matched to a gene; V was cut back by 0 bases and J by 2 bases. In DNA, the CDR3 is TGCGCCAGCAGTGAGTCGTCCCTAGCGGGGGGGCAAGAGACCCAGTACTTC. This sequence encodes CASSESSLAGGQETQYF.

The chain carries TRBV3-1 (or the pseudogene TRBV3-2) and TRBJ1-1; D not resolved. Germline values: CDR1 LGHDT, CDR2 YNNKEL (reference sequence). V lost 0 bases and J 2 bases, leaving 10 bases between the germline ends. The CDR3 totals 15 residues. Here the CDR3 DNA reads TGTGCCAGCAGCCAAGATGGTAGGGTTAACACTGAAGCTTTCTTT. Translating gives CASSQDGRVNTEAFF.

The CDR3 sequence is CSASRPAGVGDTQYF. In nucleotides, the CDR3 is TGCAGTGCTAGTAGGCCAGCGGGAGTCGGGGATACGCAGTATTTT. The chain combines TRBV20-1 with TRBJ2-3, with 8 positions matching TRBD2. CDR3 length equals 15 residues. Germline-derived CDR1 and CDR2 are DFQATT and SNEGSKA (reference sequence). V lost 3 bases and J lost 6; bases outside the gene matches: 11.

The chain recombines TRBV5-4 with TRBJ1-6; TRBD1 matches 8 bases. Losses at the gene ends were 4 bases for V and 0 bases for J; bases not matched to a gene: 6. The CDR3 loop spans 17 amino acids. The germline CDR1 and CDR2 sequences are SGHNT and YYREEE (reference sequence). CDR3 region: CASSHRQGSSYNSPLHF. DNA of the CDR3: TGTGCCAGCAGCCATCGACAGGGGAGCTCCTATAATTCACCCCTCCACTTT.

The V and J genes are TRBV10-3 and TRBJ2-7; D possibly matches TRBD1 or TRBD2 (6 bases each). Trimming removed 3 bases from V and 1 base from J, with 13 bases in between. The germline CDR1 and CDR2 sequences are ENHRY and SYGVKD. This CDR3 region has 15 residues. CDR3 DNA sequence: TGTGCCATCAGTGAACACCCGGGGGCTTCCTACGAGCAGTACTTC. Protein product: CAISEHPGASYEQYF.

This clone was picked up one time. V and J are TRBV4-1 and TRBJ1-6; D not certain. V was clipped by 1 base and J by 10 bases, with 8 bases between them. The CDR3 is 13 amino acids. CDR1 MGHRA and CDR2 YSYEKL come from the germline V gene. The chain's CDR3 is CASSQGRGSPLHF. The CDR3 region has the DNA TGCGCCAGCAGCCAAGGACGGGGATCACCCCTCCACTTT.

Only one count was recorded for this clone. The V gene is TRBV10-1, the J gene TRBJ2-5, with D possibly being TRBD1 (5 bases). In germline, CDR1 is WNHNN, CDR2 SYGVQD (reference sequence). This CDR3 has 13 amino acids. V lost 3 bases and J lost 2, with 7 bases in between. The CDR3 spells CASSETGQETQYF. The CDR3 DNA follows: TGCGCCAGCAGTGAAACAGGACAAGAGACCCAGTACTTC.

The chain recombines TRBV29-1 with TRBJ1-1; TRBD1 agrees at 8 bases. V shed 0 bases and J 1 base; nucleotides not matched to a gene: 1. Germline CDR1 SQVTM, CDR2 ANQGSEA. This CDR3 is 14 amino acids long. CDR3: CSVEEGQGNTEAFF. The CDR3 DNA follows: TGCAGCGTTGAAGAAGGACAGGGGAACACTGAAGCTTTCTTT.

This clone was seen once. This rearrangement joins TRBV24-1 to TRBJ2-7; TRBD1 aligns across 7 bases. After removal of 5 bases from V and 0 bases from J, the junction contained 6 bases not matched to a gene. CDR3 length: 15 amino acids. Per germline, CDR1 KGHDR and CDR2 SFDVKD. The CDR3 protein is CATSGRTGVSYEQYF. The CDR3, as DNA: TGTGCCACCAGTGGAAGGACAGGCGTCTCCTACGAGCAGTACTTC.

The rearrangement links TRBV12-5 to TRBJ2-3; D may be TRBD1 (6 bases). CDR1 and CDR2 from the germline V gene are LGHNT and FRNRAP. V gave up 7 bases and J gave up 4 bases, with 12 bases separating them. The CDR3 has 13 residues. For the CDR3, the DNA is TGTGCTAGTGCCCAGGCAGGGGCAGATACGCAGTATTTT. Encoded protein: CASAQAGADTQYF.

The chain uses TRBV3-1 (or the pseudogene TRBV3-2) and TRBJ2-7, with D tentatively TRBD1 or TRBD2 (5 bases each). Germline lookup yields CDR1 LGHDT and CDR2 YNNKEL (reference sequence). The CDR3 extends over 15 amino acids. The germline V and J ends were trimmed by 4 bases and 2 bases, with 15 bases remaining between them. This CDR3 reads CASSRAGTFPYEQYF. The CDR3 region has the DNA TGTGCCAGCAGCCGTGCAGGGACGTTCCCCTACGAGCAGTACTTC.

The chain links TRBV5-1 to TRBJ1-2, with no clear D. The CDR3 is made up of 13 amino acids. The germline CDR1 and CDR2 sequences are SGHRS and YFSETQ. The V end was cut by 7 bases, the J end by 5 bases, with 15 bases between. CDR3 sequence: CASLEGNGYGYTF. DNA of the CDR3: TGCGCCAGCCTTGAGGGCAATGGATATGGCTACACCTTC.

This clone was seen once. The chain carries TRBV5-1 and TRBJ2-1, with 10 bases identical to TRBD2. The CDR3 is made up of 15 amino acids. After removal of 5 bases from V and 5 bases from J, the junction contained 7 bases not matched to a gene. Germline V gives CDR1 SGHRS, CDR2 YFSETQ. Here the CDR3 DNA reads TGCGCCAGCAGAACCGGGACTAGCGAGAACAATGAGCAGTTCTTC. Protein: CASRTGTSENNEQFF.

The chain recombines TRBV4-1 with TRBJ1-5, with 9 bases lining up with TRBD1. The CDR3 is 19 amino acids. The J segment lost 2 bases and the V segment lost 7 bases, leaving 18 bases of the junction unmatched. The germline V gene encodes CDR1 MGHRA and CDR2 YSYEKL. DNA for the CDR3: TGCGCCAGCACCCCATTTCCGGGACAGGGCATTATAGGCAATCAGCCCCAGCATTTT. Amino acids: CASTPFPGQGIIGNQPQHF.

The chain joins TRBV19 to TRBJ1-4, with TRBD1 identical over 8 bases. Germline lookup yields CDR1 LNHDA and CDR2 SQIVND (reference sequence). This CDR3 region has 14 residues. Trimming cost V 5 bases and J 6 bases; bases outside gene matches: 5. The CDR3 nucleotides are TGTGCCAGTAGTGCTGGACAGGGTGATGAAAAACTGTTTTTT. The encoded protein is CASSAGQGDEKLFF.